The T cell receptor beta chain described here comes from a study of blood T cell repertoires in COVID-19. Study at large: COVID-19 samples, acute and convalescent, were from the United States, Italy and Spain. Sources were T cells, B-cell-depleted T cells, or PBMCs; the material itself was cDNA or gDNA.

Sequenced by immunoSEQ multiplex PCR; TCRdb stores in-frame clones only, minus some. The profile covers about 190,000 clones, with approximately 81% appearing a single time and 20% taken by the ten largest. The sequenced sample consisted of peripheral blood. The clonotype was recovered from a human donor in a cohort sampled during active COVID-19.

CDR3 bases: TGTGCCAGCAGCCGGAGCAGGGATTATAATCAGCCCCAGCATTTT. The encoded protein is CASSRSRDYNQPQHF. The chain carries TRBV5-6 and TRBJ1-5, with TRBD1 as a possible D gene (5 bases). The CDR3 covers 15 residues. The ends were cut back, 4 bases at V and 4 bases at J, with 15 bases in the middle. Germline loops: CDR1 SGHDT, CDR2 YYEEEE. The full variable domain, completed using reference TRBV5-6 and TRBJ1-5, is DAGVTQSPTHLIKTRGQQVTLRCSPKSGHDTVSWYQQALGQGPQFIFQYYEEEERQRGNFPDRFSGHQFPNYSSELNVNALLLGDSALYLCASSRSRDYNQPQHFGDGTRLSIL.